What follows are 6 T cell receptor beta chains derived from one specimen sequenced in a study of blood T cell repertoires in COVID-19 (dated by TCRdb to the early 2020s). The library was produced with the immunoSEQ multiplex PCR assay. TCRdb retrieved this table from immuneACCESS and kept in-frame rearrangements only. Not all clones are present; in checked studies, unresolved V genes account for under half, and no reason is known for the remainder. For this sample there are fewer than 200,000 clones; around four fifths appear just once. Roughly 19% of the sample comes from the top ten. Sequencing was performed on peripheral blood. The receptors derive from a woman between 70 and 85 years old who had recovered from COVID-19.

This clone was counted a few times. This rearrangement joins TRBV30 to TRBJ1-6; possible D gene TRBD1, 5 bases. Germline CDR1 reads GTSNPN; CDR2 reads SVGIG (reference sequence). The V and J ends lost 1 base and 8 bases respectively, with 15 bases between them. This CDR3 has 15 residues. CDR3 region: CAWSGGGTNHSPLHF. The DNA for the CDR3 is TGTGCCTGGAGTGGCGGGGGAACGAACCATTCACCCCTCCACTTT.

This sequence joins TRBV6-6 and TRBJ2-7; 8 nucleotides align to TRBD2. CDR3 size: 16 residues. V lost 2 bases, J lost 1 base, and 7 bases stayed unmatched. Per germline, CDR1 MNHNY and CDR2 SVGAGI (reference sequence). CDR3 sequence (DNA): TGTGCCAGCAGTTACCCCGGACAGCGGGAGTCCTACGAGCAGTACTTC. It translates to CASSYPGQRESYEQYF.

This clone was detected once. The V and J genes are TRBV30 and TRBJ2-7; D might be TRBD2 (5 bases). CDR3 length equals 15 residues. Germline-derived CDR1 and CDR2 are GTSNPN and SVGIG (reference sequence). Trimming took off 3 bases at V and 2 bases at J, with 17 bases between the two ends. The CDR3 DNA reads TGTGCCTGGAGGCCCTTGTCGGAGGCAACCTACGAGCAGTACTTC. Its protein is CAWRPLSEATYEQYF. Variable domain in full (rest from reference TRBV30 and TRBJ2-7): SQTIHQWPATLVQPVGSPLSLECTVEGTSNPNLYWYRQAAGRGLQLLFYSVGIGQISSEVPQNLSASRPQDRQFILSSKKLLLSDSGFYLCAWRPLSEATYEQYFGPGTRLTVT.

The V and J genes are TRBV13 and TRBJ2-1, with D possibly TRBD2 on 7 matching bases. The germline V gene has CDR1 PRHDT and CDR2 FYEKMQ (reference sequence). Trimming cost V 7 bases and J 8 bases, with 18 bases left between them. CDR3 length: 14 residues. This CDR3 is CASTQGPRGHEQFF. Written as DNA, the CDR3 is TGTGCCAGCACCCAGGGCCCGCGGGGGCATGAGCAGTTCTTC. Full variable domain (missing parts from reference TRBV13 and TRBJ2-1): AAGVIQSPRHLIKEKRETATLKCYPIPRHDTVYWYQQGPGQDPQFLISFYEKMQSDKGSIPDRFSAQQFSDYHSELNMSSLELGDSALYFCASTQGPRGHEQFFGPGTRLTVL.

The genes are TRBV9 and TRBJ2-1; the match to TRBD2 covers 8 bases. The V gene end was trimmed by 6 bases and the J gene end by 4 bases; junction bases not matched to a gene: 6. The CDR3 totals 14 residues. From germline, CDR1 is SGDLS and CDR2 YYNGEE. CDR3 protein: CASNRGGTYNEQFF. The CDR3 nucleotides are TGTGCCAGCAACCGGGGGGGCACGTACAATGAGCAGTTCTTC. Using reference TRBV9 and TRBJ2-1 for the parts outside the CDR3, the full variable domain is DSGVTQTPKHLITATGQRVTLRCSPRSGDLSVYWYQQSLDQGLQFLIQYYNGEERAKGNILERFSAQQFPDLHSELNLSSLELGDSALYFCASNRGGTYNEQFFGPGTRLTVL.

The rearrangement links TRBV2 to TRBJ1-2, with D perhaps TRBD1 (6 bases). Germline assignment: CDR1 SNHLY and CDR2 FYNNEI. Trimming left V 8 bases short and J 4 bases short, with 20 bases between. The CDR3 spans 15 residues. CDR3 residues: CASRRIQGLGYGYTF. Written as DNA, the CDR3 is TGTGCCAGCCGACGTATACAGGGCTTAGGCTATGGCTACACCTTC. The whole variable domain, filled in from reference TRBV2 and TRBJ1-2, reads EPEVTQTPSHQVTQMGQEVILRCVPISNHLYFYWYRQILGQKVEFLVSFYNNEISEKSEIFDDQFSVERPDGSNFTLKIRSTKLEDSAMYFCASRRIQGLGYGYTFGSGTRLTVV.